This T cell receptor (beta chain) was observed in a study of shared clonotypes between healthy human individuals. Study in general: Two women and a few men aged 18 to 49 made up the donors.

This clone turned up a few times. The CDR3 contains 14 residues. Trimming took off 3 bases at V and 1 base at J, with 9 bases between the two ends. Germline loops: CDR1 ENHRY, CDR2 SYGVKD. Several immunoSEQ 96-well plates shared each subset's DNA, each plate a replicate. Using immunoSEQ multiplex PCR, the repertoire was profiled, and TCRdb retains in-frame clones only, with some absent. The data hold about 490,000 clones, with 81% observed a single time. The specimen sequenced was PBMCs. The TCR sequence derives from a woman in her thirties or forties in good health. Some clones in this sample may be carry-over from other donors' samples. The V call is TRBV10-3, the J call TRBJ1-1; D uncertain. Written as DNA, the CDR3 is TGTGCCATCAGTGAAGCGGGGTCGAACACTGAAGCTTTCTTT. As protein: CAISEAGSNTEAFF.